This T cell receptor beta chain was observed in a study of metastatic and nonmetastatic thyroid tumors (dated by TCRdb to 2018 to 2020). Regarding the complete study: For patients with malignant and with benign thyroid disease, the researchers compared repertoires between peripheral blood samples and tumor or nodule tissue samples.

The CDR3, cysteine through phenylalanine, is 13 amino acids long. Only the CDR3 DNA stays, 39 bases, in frame from base 1. A distance of 6 bases separates the germline ends of V and J, which lose 6 bases and 0 bases respectively. The germline V gene encodes CDR1 KGHSH and CDR2 LQKENI. Notes on this clone: The target of this receptor is not known. No quality values exist for individual bases; no much larger clone is one base distant.

Before undergoing thyroid surgery, none of the patients had been given any kind of treatment. Using T-cell receptor beta sequencing, the researchers looked back retrospectively at clinical samples from patients, gathered between about 2011 and 2019. Library preparation used PCR. TCRdb lists the instrument as Illumina HiSeq 4000. High-throughput sequencing was used to profile the CDR3 region of the TCR beta-chain in every patient. The study's own analysis went as follows. The researchers built a classifier to tell apart papillary thyroid cancer patients with distant metastasis, based on CDR3 differences among clinicopathological groups. The Shannon index was used to measure repertoire diversity, and the Morisita-Horn index was used to measure how similar tumor and blood repertoires were. TCRdb took the public reads, trimmed them with fastp at Q25, ran MiXCR for clone calling and kept in-frame beta chains. In this record, the V and J calls reflect TCRdb's handling and not the investigators' own analysis. In this sample the table shows more than 20,000 clones, less than 40% of which occur a single time. The ten largest account for 22% of the sample.

Overall study results and their limits: In both blood and tumor samples, malignant tumors were reported to have significantly higher TCR beta diversity than benign nodules.

Here the chain combines TRBV18 and TRBJ1-5; the D gene is unclear. This receptor was obtained from a male donor with papillary thyroid cancer or a benign thyroid nodule (not recorded which). Some clones in this sample may be carry-over from other donors' samples. The sample was blood. The base sequence is TGTGCCAGCTCTGAACATAGCAATCAGCCCCAGCATTTT. Its amino acids are CASSEHSNQPQHF.